The 21 T cell receptor beta chains below were found in one sample sequenced in a study of T cells in tuberculosis. Using immunoSEQ multiplex PCR, the repertoire was profiled, and TCRdb retains in-frame clones only, with some absent. The table shows 54,000 or so clones, with about 86% occurring only once. Thawed, overnight-rested PBMC were stained with GMM-loaded CD1B tetramer, viability dye and anti-CD3, then sorted. C32 glucose monomycolate from Rhodococcus equi was loaded onto the CD1B tetramers. Sequencing input: CD1b-GMM tetramer-negative cells sorted from PBMCs. The receptors here all came from an adult woman with latent tuberculosis.

This chain uses TRBV5-1 with TRBJ1-1; 7 bases line up with TRBD1. The CDR3 sequence is 14 residues long. The V gene end was trimmed by 2 bases and the J gene end by 7 bases; junction bases not matched to a gene: 8. Germline CDR1 and CDR2: SGHRS and YFSETQ. Written as DNA, the CDR3 is TGCGCCAGCAGCTTAAAGGCCGGGACAGATGAAGCTTTCTTT. Its translation is CASSLKAGTDEAFF.

The V gene is TRBV5-4, the J gene TRBJ2-3; 11 bases line up with TRBD1. CDR3 length: 17 amino acids. CDR1 SGHNT and CDR2 YYREEE come from the germline V gene (reference sequence). With 0 bases clipped from V and 1 base from J, the junction kept 4 bases outside the gene matches. The CDR3 here is CASSLGTGGVRTDTQYF. The CDR3 bases are TGTGCCAGCAGCTTGGGGACAGGGGGCGTCCGCACAGATACGCAGTATTTT.

This chain uses TRBV6-1 with TRBJ2-7; TRBD1 might be the D (5 bases). Germline V lookup: CDR1 MNHNS, CDR2 SASEGT. Between the trimmed V and J ends, which lost 9 bases and 2 bases, there was a span of 8 bases. CDR3 size: 11 residues. The CDR3 DNA follows: TGTGCCAGTGCAGGGCCCTACGAGCAGTACTTC. Protein sequence: CASAGPYEQYF.

The chain uses TRBV18 and TRBJ1-5; 11 bases map to TRBD1. Germline trimming cut 4 bases from V and 6 bases from J; bases unmatched to any gene: 5. The CDR3 extends over 15 amino acids. From germline, CDR1 is KGHSH and CDR2 LQKENI. The CDR3 reads CASSLGQGAGQPQHF. CDR3 coding DNA: TGTGCCAGCTCACTTGGACAGGGGGCAGGTCAGCCCCAGCATTTT.

The chain joins TRBV15 to TRBJ2-7, with D perhaps TRBD1 (6 bases). The CDR3 covers 16 residues. Deletions cut 4 bases from V and 7 bases from J, with 23 bases between. Germline V gene data show CDR1 as LNHNV and CDR2 as YYDKDF (reference sequence). CDR3 bases: TGTGCCACCAGCATAGCCTGGGACACTGGGAGTGTTGAGCAGTACTTC. It specifies CATSIAWDTGSVEQYF. Full variable domain (missing parts from reference TRBV15 and TRBJ2-7): DAMVIQNPRYQVTQFGKPVTLSCSQTLNHNVMYWYQQKSSQAPKLLFHYYDKDFNNEADTPDNFQSRRPNTSFCFLDIRSPGLGDTAMYLCATSIAWDTGSVEQYFGPGTRLTVT.

This clone was detected only a few times. The chain is built from TRBV5-8 and TRBJ2-2, with 7 bases identical to TRBD2. Germline V gives CDR1 SGHTS, CDR2 YDEGEE. The ends lost 1 base at V and 6 bases at J; junction bases unmatched: 6. CDR3 length: 15 amino acids. CDR3 DNA: TGTGCCAGCAGCTTGTTATCAGGGAGGGCCGGGGAGCTGTTTTTT. It yields the protein CASSLLSGRAGELFF.

This clone was observed a single time. The V and J genes are TRBV6-1 and TRBJ2-3; a weak D match, TRBD2 (7 bases). Trimming pared 5 bases from V and 6 bases from J, leaving 15 bases between. Germline V lookup: CDR1 MNHNS, CDR2 SASEGT. CDR3 length: 14 amino acids. CDR3 in DNA: TGTGCCAGCAGTTGGGGGGGGGCAGTCGATACGCAGTATTTT. This translates into CASSWGGAVDTQYF.

This clone was detected only a few times. The chain employs TRBV9 and TRBJ2-2, with D perhaps matching TRBD2 (6 bases). This CDR3 contains 16 residues. The germline V gene has CDR1 SGDLS and CDR2 YYNGEE. V was cut by 0 bases and J by 2 bases, with 11 bases left in between. CDR3 residues: CASSVGIAENTGELFF. The CDR3 bases are TGTGCCAGCAGCGTAGGGATAGCGGAAAACACCGGGGAGCTGTTTTTT.

CDR3 region: CASSLGSGGFSSSYEQYF. For the CDR3, the DNA is TGTGCCAGCAGCTTAGGTAGCGGGGGGTTCTCCAGCTCCTACGAGCAGTACTTC. The chain uses TRBV5-5 and TRBJ2-7; 10 bases agree with TRBD2. The CDR3 sequence is 18 residues long. Germline V gene sequence: CDR1 SGHKS, CDR2 YYEKEE (reference sequence). V gave up 2 bases and J gave up 0 bases; unmatched junction bases: 11.

The rearrangement links TRBV6-6 to TRBJ2-7, with D possibly being TRBD2 (5 bases). V was trimmed by 0 bases and J by 5 bases, leaving 11 bases between them. CDR1 and CDR2 (germline): MNHNY, SVGAGI (reference sequence). The CDR3 extends over 14 amino acids. CDR3 in DNA: TGTGCCAGCAGTTACTCATCCGGGGAGAACGAGCAGTACTTC. Translating gives CASSYSSGENEQYF.

DNA for the CDR3: TGTGCCAGCAGCGTAGTGGGACAGGGGAACACTGAAGCTTTCTTT. As protein: CASSVVGQGNTEAFF. The chain employs TRBV9 and TRBJ1-1; 9 bases align to TRBD1. Unmatched junction bases numbered 1, after V lost 0 bases and J lost 1 base. The CDR3 length is 15 residues. The germline CDR1 and CDR2 sequences are SGDLS and YYNGEE.

This clone was recorded once. V is TRBV28 and J is TRBJ1-2; 11 nucleotides align to TRBD1. The CDR3 runs to 15 residues. Losses at the gene ends were 10 bases for V and 7 bases for J; bases not matched to a gene: 14. The germline CDR1 and CDR2 sequences are MDHEN and SYDVKM. The CDR3 reads CAMGRTGGKIGGYTF. The CDR3 nucleotides read TGTGCCATGGGTAGGACAGGGGGCAAAATCGGTGGCTACACCTTC.

This clone turned up a few times. This chain connects TRBV7-2 to TRBJ2-1; the match to TRBD2 covers 14 bases. V shed 3 bases and J 9 bases; nucleotides not matched to a gene: 4. The CDR3 contains 15 residues. Germline CDR1 reads SGHTA; CDR2 reads FQGNSA. CDR3 nucleotide sequence: TGTGCCAGCAGCTTTACGACTAGCGGGGGGGCTGAGCAGTTCTTC. Translation gives CASSFTTSGGAEQFF.

The CDR3 protein is CASSQDTGWGTGELFF. CDR3 bases: TGCGCCAGCAGCCAAGATACAGGTTGGGGAACCGGGGAGCTGTTTTTT. This chain uses TRBV4-1 with TRBJ2-2, with D perhaps TRBD1 (5 bases). CDR1 MGHRA and CDR2 YSYEKL come from the germline V gene. The CDR3 is made up of 16 amino acids. Trimming left V 0 bases short and J 5 bases short, with 13 bases between.

The rearrangement links TRBV19 to TRBJ2-7, with 7 nucleotides matching TRBD2. Germline trimming cut 2 bases from V and 2 bases from J; bases unmatched to any gene: 3. Per germline, CDR1 LNHDA and CDR2 SQIVND (reference sequence). CDR3 length: 14 amino acids. CDR3 DNA sequence: TGTGCCAGTAGTATAAATGGGGGGGCCTACGAGCAGTACTTC. Amino acid sequence: CASSINGGAYEQYF.

The chain couples TRBV19 to TRBJ2-3, with 9 bases matching TRBD1. V trimming: 0 bases; J trimming: 6 bases; junction bases outside the gene matches: 7. In germline, CDR1 is LNHDA, CDR2 SQIVND (reference sequence). The CDR3 spans 16 residues. The CDR3 sequence is CASSIEGRTGEDTQYF. In nucleotides, the CDR3 is TGTGCCAGTAGTATAGAGGGTCGGACAGGGGAGGATACGCAGTATTTT.

V is TRBV10-2 and J is TRBJ2-1, with 10 bases fitting TRBD2. With 7 bases clipped from V and 4 bases from J, the junction kept 7 bases outside the gene matches. Germline V CDR1 and CDR2: WSHSY, SAAADI. This CDR3 spans 15 amino acids. Here the CDR3 reads CASTETSGAYNEQFF. CDR3 nucleotides: TGCGCCAGCACCGAAACTAGCGGGGCTTACAATGAGCAGTTCTTC.

This clone was detected once. At one boundary the junction diverges from the germline segment, which might be a read error. The gene calls are TRBV18 and TRBJ1-2, with TRBD1 as a possible D gene (6 bases). Per the germline V gene, CDR1 is KGHSH and CDR2 is LQKENI. The CDR3 runs 13 residues. The CDR3 loop is CASPPTGGGGYTF. CDR3 bases: TGTGCCAGCCCACCTACGGGGGGCGGCGGCTACACCTTC. Full variable domain (rest looked up from reference TRBV18 and TRBJ1-2): NAGVMQNPRHLVRRRGQEARLRCSPMKGHSHVYWYRQLPEEGLKFMVYLQKENIIDESGMPKERFSAEFPKEGPSILRIQQVVRGDSAAYFCASPPTGGGGYTFGSGTRLTVV.

The chain joins TRBV7-2 to TRBJ2-1; D possibly corresponds to TRBD2 (5 bases). Germline V gene sequence: CDR1 SGHTA, CDR2 FQGNSA. CDR3 length: 14 residues. Trimming removed 5 bases from V and 9 bases from J, with 17 bases in between. This chain's CDR3 is CASSPTGLAGEQFF. The CDR3, as DNA: TGTGCCAGCAGCCCCACTGGCCTTGCGGGTGAGCAGTTCTTC. Looking up the rest from reference TRBV7-2 and TRBJ2-1 gives the full variable domain: GAGVSQSPSNKVTEKGKDVELRCDPISGHTALYWYRQSLGQGLEFLIYFQGNSAPDKSGLPSDRFSAERTGGSVSTLTIQRTQQEDSAVYLCASSPTGLAGEQFFGPGTRLTVL.

The chain joins TRBV7-6 to TRBJ2-1, with 8 nucleotides matching TRBD2. The CDR3 spans 14 residues. With V trimmed by 8 bases and J by 6 bases, 9 bases remained unmatched. Germline V lookup: CDR1 SGHVS, CDR2 FNYEAQ. The CDR3 reads CASVQRETSNEQFF. The CDR3 DNA is TGTGCCAGCGTCCAGCGGGAGACAAGCAATGAGCAGTTCTTC.

This clone was found once. The rearrangement joins TRBV29-1 to TRBJ1-2; D gene uncertain. V lost 7 bases to trimming and J lost 5 bases, with 11 bases between them. The CDR3 spans 11 residues. Germline V gene lookup returns CDR1 SQVTM and CDR2 ANQGSEA. CDR3 sequence: CSAFGGYGYTF. The CDR3 DNA reads TGCAGCGCCTTCGGAGGGTATGGCTACACCTTC.